This T cell receptor (beta chain) stems from a study of T cells in Graves' hyperthyroidism and ophthalmopathy. Study at large: The authors collected peripheral blood at initial diagnosis, before any treatment.

Only a few counts were recorded for this clonotype. V dropped 5 bases and J dropped 11 bases, with 18 bases sitting between them. This CDR3 spans 13 amino acids. Germline CDR1 and CDR2: SEHNR and FQNEAQ (reference sequence). TCR beta CDR3 region amplification was performed from RNA transcripts. During a first-round RT-PCR of the TCR CDR3, the HTBI primer set was used. From the multiplex PCR reads, TCRdb called clonotypes with MiXCR, one entry per CDR3 protein. The data contain about 530,000 distinct CDR3 sequences, about 15% of them singletons. The TCR originated in a woman aged 18-30 years with Graves' ophthalmopathy. V and J are TRBV7-9 and TRBJ1-1; D gene unclear. The sample comprised blood. The DNA for the CDR3 is TGTGCCAGCAGCCCTTCTGTTAGTGTTGGGGCTTTCTTT. It specifies CASSPSVSVGAFF.